This record covers a single T cell receptor (beta chain). Its target is unknown. Assay version v3.0 of immunoSEQ was used, and it was run at survey level. The repertoire was sequenced with immunoSEQ multiplex PCR; TCRdb's copy has only in-frame clones and lacks some. The data contain 20,000 to 25,000 clones, around four fifths of them singletons. This sample was included in a study of long-term antiretroviral therapy in people with HIV. Study results and caveats: Spans of CDR3 length were tighter for HIV repertoires than for controls.

The CDR3 has 16 residues. Germline-derived CDR1 and CDR2 are LNHDA and SQIVND (reference sequence). V lost 4 bases, J lost 3 bases, and 18 bases lay in between. J is TRBJ1-1 and V is TRBV19; D perhaps matches TRBD1 (6 bases). This material consisted of unsorted PBMCs, taken about 4 years after starting antiretroviral therapy. The clonotype was recovered from a man in his late teens or twenties with HIV. The DNA for the CDR3 is TGTGCCAGTAGTACCCTCACAGGGAGTCGTGACACTGAAGCTTTCTTT. It encodes CASSTLTGSRDTEAFF.